The clone carrying this T cell receptor (beta chain) was counted a few times. TCRdb fed the RT-PCR reads into MiXCR, producing one record per CDR3 protein. Of hundreds of thousands of distinct CDR3 sequences listed, approximately 15% are singletons. CDR1 and CDR2 from the germline V gene are MNHEY and SVGAGI. The CDR3 spans 16 residues. V was trimmed by 0 bases and J by 4 bases, leaving 15 bases between them. The source is a female donor in good health, serving as a healthy control. Sequenced: memory CD4+ T cells from blood. The gene calls are TRBV6-5 and TRBJ1-1; tentative D call: TRBD1 (5 bases). The CDR3 is CASSYSPSGWGTEAFF. The CDR3, as DNA: TGTGCCAGCAGTTACTCACCTTCAGGGTGGGGCACTGAAGCTTTCTTT.